This T cell receptor (beta chain) was captured by sequencing in a study of shared clonotypes between healthy human individuals. Whole-study context: CD4 naive cells filled three plates per donor, CD4 memory three, CD8 naive two and CD8 memory one.

Naive-designated CD8 cells lacked CD45RO, were positively enriched for CCR7, and omitted terminally differentiated effector memory CD45RA+ cells. Adult donors, all healthy and HIV-negative, had no recent acute infections or vaccinations. Each donor was a Caucasian adult residing in Nashville, Tennessee. Sequencing was at deep level. The assay was immunoSEQ multiplex PCR, and TCRdb's table has in-frame clones only and misses some. The sample contains about 590,000 clones, less than 97% of which appear only once. The receptor comes from a young woman in good health. Sequencing was carried out using naive CD8+ T cells sorted from blood.

The CDR3 nucleotides read TGTGCCAGTAGTATAGACGGGGGCAGTTTCTATGGCTACACCTTC. It encodes CASSIDGGSFYGYTF. This chain joins TRBV19 and TRBJ1-2; D is perhaps TRBD1 (6 bases). Trimming cost V 0 bases and J 4 bases, with 12 bases left between them. In germline, CDR1 is LNHDA, CDR2 SQIVND (reference sequence). The CDR3 loop spans 15 amino acids.